The 9 T cell receptor beta chains listed next were all sequenced from one sample in a study of cytomegalovirus exposure and HLA in healthy donors. TCRdb keeps only in-frame clones here, not all; method: immunoSEQ multiplex PCR. The repertoire holds 100,000 to 150,000 clones, with roughly nine tenths as singletons. The sequenced sample consisted of PBMCs. The receptor source for this set is a man aged 18 to 30 in good health and CMV-seropositive.

The J gene is TRBJ1-4, the V gene TRBV27, with D tentatively TRBD1 (6 bases). V lost 2 bases, J lost 4 bases, and 8 bases lay in between. The CDR3 spans 14 residues. Germline CDR1 reads MNHEY; CDR2 reads SMNVEV (reference sequence). DNA of the CDR3: TGTGCCAGCAGTTTAGACAGGATTAATGAAAAACTGTTTTTT. Translation: CASSLDRINEKLFF.

This clone was counted a single time. The chain employs TRBV6-6 and TRBJ2-7, with D possibly matching TRBD1 (5 bases). CDR1 is MNHNY, CDR2 SVGAGI, per germline (reference sequence). The CDR3 has 14 amino acids. The ends were cut back, 0 bases at V and 3 bases at J, with 9 bases in the middle. CDR3 in amino acids: CASSYSRQGYEQYF. Written as DNA, the CDR3 is TGTGCCAGCAGTTACTCGCGCCAGGGCTACGAGCAGTACTTC.

The chain links TRBV19 to TRBJ1-1, with a weak D call TRBD1 (5 bases). V lost 6 bases and J lost 8, with 16 bases in between. Germline loops: CDR1 LNHDA, CDR2 SQIVND (reference sequence). The CDR3 has 13 amino acids. The CDR3 region is CASRSLGRQEAFF. The CDR3 coding sequence is TGTGCCAGTAGATCCCTGGGGCGTCAGGAAGCTTTCTTT.

In this sample, this clone turned up once. The chain recombines TRBV9 with TRBJ1-5, with D perhaps matching TRBD1 (5 bases). Trimming shortened V by 4 bases and J by 5 bases, and 13 bases separated the two germline ends. The CDR3 has 14 residues. Germline-derived CDR1 and CDR2 are SGDLS and YYNGEE. The CDR3 region has the DNA TGTGCCAGCAGCCCAGGGAGGGTTGATCAGCCCCAGCATTTT. Its protein is CASSPGRVDQPQHF.

The V and J genes are TRBV14 and TRBJ2-7; D is unclear. The CDR3 runs to 11 residues. Germline loops: CDR1 SGHDN, CDR2 FVKESK. Trimming removed 0 bases at V and 7 bases at J, with 4 bases between. The CDR3 DNA is TGTGCCAGCAGCCAAGAGCGAGAGCAGTACTTC. Its protein product is CASSQEREQYF.

This chain joins TRBV5-4 and TRBJ2-2; tentatively, D is TRBD2 (5 bases). This CDR3 has 17 residues. Germline CDR1 reads SGHNT; CDR2 reads YYREEE (reference sequence). Between the trimmed V and J ends, which lost 4 bases and 4 bases, there was a span of 20 bases. This chain's CDR3 is CASSQAPDFLLTGELFF. CDR3 in DNA: TGTGCCAGCAGCCAAGCGCCGGACTTTCTCCTCACCGGGGAGCTGTTTTTT.

J is TRBJ2-1 and V is TRBV6-4, with 7 positions matching TRBD2. Per germline, CDR1 MRHNA and CDR2 SNTAGT. Trimming cost V 0 bases and J 4 bases; bases outside gene matches: 3. The CDR3 runs 15 residues. The CDR3 reads CASSDSGGDYNEQFF. In DNA form, the CDR3 reads TGTGCCAGCAGTGACTCGGGGGGGGATTACAATGAGCAGTTCTTC.

V gene TRBV5-4 combines with J gene TRBJ1-1; tentative D call: TRBD1 (6 bases). The CDR3 contains 14 residues. The germline V gene has CDR1 SGHNT and CDR2 YYREEE (reference sequence). V lost 4 bases and J lost 0, with 10 bases in between. The CDR3 sequence is CASSATGLNTEAFF. The CDR3 nucleotides read TGTGCCAGCAGCGCGACAGGCTTGAACACTGAAGCTTTCTTT.

There are a few counts of this clone. The chain uses TRBV27 and TRBJ1-5; D gene ambiguous. CDR1 and CDR2 from the germline V gene are MNHEY and SMNVEV (reference sequence). This CDR3 spans 12 amino acids. The ends were cut back, 3 bases at V and 6 bases at J, with 6 bases in the middle. The CDR3 sequence is CASSFYGQPQHF. Written as DNA, the CDR3 is TGTGCCAGCAGTTTTTACGGTCAGCCCCAGCATTTT.